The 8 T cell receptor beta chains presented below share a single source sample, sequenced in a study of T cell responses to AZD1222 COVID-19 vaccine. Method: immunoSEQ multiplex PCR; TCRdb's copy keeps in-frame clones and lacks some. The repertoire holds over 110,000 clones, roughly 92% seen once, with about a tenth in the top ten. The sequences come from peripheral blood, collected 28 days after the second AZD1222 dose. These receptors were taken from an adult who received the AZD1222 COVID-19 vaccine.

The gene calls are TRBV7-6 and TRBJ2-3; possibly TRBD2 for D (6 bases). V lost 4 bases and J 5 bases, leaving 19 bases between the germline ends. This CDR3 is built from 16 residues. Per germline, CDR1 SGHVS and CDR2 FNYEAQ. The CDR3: CASSWSFRRVEDTQYF. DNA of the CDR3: TGTGCCAGCAGCTGGAGTTTTCGGAGGGTGGAAGATACGCAGTATTTT.

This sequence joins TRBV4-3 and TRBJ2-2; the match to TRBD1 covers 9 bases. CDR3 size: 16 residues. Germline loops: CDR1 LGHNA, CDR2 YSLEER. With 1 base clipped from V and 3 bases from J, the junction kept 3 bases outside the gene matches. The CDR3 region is CASSQGDRVYTGELFF. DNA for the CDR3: TGCGCCAGCAGCCAAGGGGACAGGGTGTACACCGGGGAGCTGTTTTTT.

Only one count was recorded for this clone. CDR3 nucleotides: TGTGCCAGCAGCTTAGCCCAGGAGGGCAGTAGCTCCTACGAGCAGTACTTC. Protein: CASSLAQEGSSSYEQYF. V usage is TRBV11-2 and J usage is TRBJ2-7; D may be TRBD2 (6 bases). The CDR3 length is 17 residues. Trimming took off 1 base at V and 0 bases at J, with 16 bases between the two ends. In germline, CDR1 is SGHAT, CDR2 FQNNGV.

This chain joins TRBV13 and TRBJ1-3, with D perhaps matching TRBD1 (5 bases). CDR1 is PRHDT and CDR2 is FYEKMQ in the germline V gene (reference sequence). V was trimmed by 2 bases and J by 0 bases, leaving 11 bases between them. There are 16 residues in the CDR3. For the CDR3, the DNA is TGTGCCAGCAGCTTACAAGGGGAAAGCTCTGGAAACACCATATATTTT. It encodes CASSLQGESSGNTIYF.

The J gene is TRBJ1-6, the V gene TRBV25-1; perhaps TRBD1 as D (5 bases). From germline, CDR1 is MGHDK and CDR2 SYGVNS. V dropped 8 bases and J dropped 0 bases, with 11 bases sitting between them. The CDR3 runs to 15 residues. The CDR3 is CASHRGSSYNSPLHF. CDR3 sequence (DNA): TGTGCCAGCCACCGGGGGAGCTCCTATAATTCACCCCTCCACTTT.

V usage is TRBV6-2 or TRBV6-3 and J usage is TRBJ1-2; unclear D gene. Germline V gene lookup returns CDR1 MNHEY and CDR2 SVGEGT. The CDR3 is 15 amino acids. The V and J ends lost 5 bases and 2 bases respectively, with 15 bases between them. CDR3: CASSTGYPPNYGYTF. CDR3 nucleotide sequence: TGTGCCAGCAGTACCGGGTATCCCCCAAACTATGGCTACACCTTC.

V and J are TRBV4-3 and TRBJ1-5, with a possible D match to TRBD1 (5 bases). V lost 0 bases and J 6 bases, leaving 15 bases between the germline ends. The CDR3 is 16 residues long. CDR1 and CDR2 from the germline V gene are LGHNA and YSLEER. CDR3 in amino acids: CASSQELRVGSQPQHF. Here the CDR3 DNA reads TGCGCCAGCAGCCAAGAGCTCAGGGTAGGGAGTCAGCCCCAGCATTTT.

CDR3 in amino acids: CASSRGNRAVGNTEAFF. The CDR3 region has the DNA TGTGCCAGTAGTAGGGGGAACAGGGCGGTGGGGAACACTGAAGCTTTCTTT. The rearrangement joins TRBV19 to TRBJ1-1, with D possibly matching TRBD1 (6 bases). This CDR3 spans 17 amino acids. Germline-derived CDR1 and CDR2 are LNHDA and SQIVND (reference sequence). Deletions cut 4 bases from V and 1 base from J, with 19 bases between.